Each of the 31 T cell receptor beta chains below was sequenced from the same sample in a study of blood T cell repertoires in COVID-19. Clones were read by immunoSEQ multiplex PCR, and TCRdb kept only the in-frame ones, dropping some. Among under 350,000 clones listed, around nine tenths were seen once. Sequencing was carried out using peripheral blood. The receptors were gathered from a woman in her twenties or thirties with COVID-19, enrolled during active disease.

The V and J genes are TRBV19 and TRBJ2-5; 7 bases are a match to TRBD1. The CDR3 covers 16 residues. Germline lookup yields CDR1 LNHDA and CDR2 SQIVND (reference sequence). V trimming: 5 bases; J trimming: 5 bases; junction bases outside the gene matches: 14. The CDR3 sequence is CASSPRQGSYRETQYF. The CDR3 DNA is TGTGCCAGTAGTCCTCGACAGGGCTCCTATCGGGAGACCCAGTACTTC.

The J gene is TRBJ1-2, the V gene TRBV6-5; TRBD1 is a possible D gene (5 bases). CDR1 and CDR2 from the germline V gene are MNHEY and SVGAGI. Trimming pared 10 bases from V and 8 bases from J, leaving 17 bases between. This CDR3 region has 12 residues. The CDR3 nucleotides read TGTGCCACCTATCGGGGGAGCCCAGGCTACACCTTC. It yields the protein CATYRGSPGYTF.

This chain links TRBV9 with TRBJ1-3; D perhaps matches TRBD1 (5 bases). The V end was cut by 1 base, the J end by 0 bases, with 11 bases between. This CDR3 has 16 amino acids. The V gene's germline CDR1 is SGDLS and CDR2 YYNGEE. CDR3 region: CASSVLMGGSGNTIYF. In DNA form, the CDR3 reads TGTGCCAGCAGCGTACTAATGGGGGGCTCTGGAAACACCATATATTTT.

The chain has TRBV7-9 and TRBJ1-1; 7 bases match TRBD1. With 8 bases clipped from V and 2 bases from J, the junction kept 8 bases outside the gene matches. The CDR3 is made up of 14 amino acids. Germline assignment: CDR1 SEHNR and CDR2 FQNEAQ (reference sequence). CDR3 sequence (DNA): TGTGCCAGCGGCAAAAGGGACAGTAACACTGAAGCTTTCTTT. Amino acids: CASGKRDSNTEAFF.

The rearrangement links TRBV4-2 to TRBJ1-5, with D perhaps TRBD1 (6 bases). Trimming took off 2 bases at V and 6 bases at J, with 14 bases between the two ends. This CDR3 is built from 15 residues. Germline lookup yields CDR1 LGHNA and CDR2 YNFKEQ. The CDR3 loop is CASSQKGGRSQPQHF. The CDR3 coding sequence is TGTGCCAGCAGCCAAAAGGGGGGGCGTAGTCAGCCCCAGCATTTT.

The chain employs TRBV19 and TRBJ2-1; 8 bases align to TRBD2. The CDR3 covers 15 residues. Germline V gene sequence: CDR1 LNHDA, CDR2 SQIVND (reference sequence). J lost 5 bases, V lost 5 bases, and 8 bases had no gene match. The DNA of the CDR3 is TGTGCCAGTAGTCTTATACTAGCGGCTAACAATGAGCAGTTCTTC. It translates to CASSLILAANNEQFF.

This clone was recorded a few times. The V call is TRBV7-2, the J call TRBJ1-1; a weak D match, TRBD1 (5 bases). The CDR3 has 15 residues. V dropped 5 bases and J dropped 0 bases, with 13 bases sitting between them. Germline V gene data show CDR1 as SGHTA and CDR2 as FQGNSA. CDR3 coding DNA: TGTGCCAGCAGCAAAGGACAAAGAATGAACACTGAAGCTTTCTTT. Its translation: CASSKGQRMNTEAFF.

The V and J genes are TRBV27 and TRBJ2-7, with TRBD2 matching over 9 bases. V lost 6 bases to trimming and J lost 2 bases; unmatched junction nucleotides: 8. CDR3 length: 15 residues. Germline loops: CDR1 MNHEY, CDR2 SMNVEV (reference sequence). The CDR3 reads CASSQVGGGAYEQYF. CDR3 DNA: TGTGCCAGCAGCCAAGTGGGCGGGGGGGCCTACGAGCAGTACTTC.

The J gene is TRBJ2-1, the V gene TRBV5-4; 7 bases are shared with TRBD2. The V and J ends lost 1 base and 11 bases, in that order; junction bases with no gene match: 6. Germline assignment: CDR1 SGHNT and CDR2 YYREEE (reference sequence). This CDR3 is 13 amino acids long. For the CDR3, the DNA is TGTGCCAGCAGCTTGTTTGCGGGGGATCAGCAGTTCTTC. Its protein is CASSLFAGDQQFF.

The chain combines TRBV7-9 with TRBJ2-5, with 7 positions matching TRBD1. The CDR3 has 16 amino acids. The J segment lost 0 bases and the V segment lost 2 bases, leaving 6 bases of the junction unmatched. In germline, CDR1 is SEHNR, CDR2 FQNEAQ (reference sequence). In DNA, the CDR3 is TGTGCCAGCAGCTTAAGAGGACAGGTGAACCAAGAGACCCAGTACTTC. Its translation is CASSLRGQVNQETQYF.

V is TRBV10-3 and J is TRBJ1-1, with D possibly TRBD1 on 5 matching bases. There are 12 residues in the CDR3. Germline V lookup: CDR1 ENHRY, CDR2 SYGVKD. V lost 11 bases, J lost 4 bases, and 14 bases lay in between. The CDR3: CASTGGGTEAFF. The CDR3 coding sequence is TGTGCCTCCACGGGGGGAGGCACTGAAGCTTTCTTT.

This chain joins TRBV19 and TRBJ1-5, with D unresolved. The CDR3 is 14 amino acids. Trimming stripped 3 bases from V and 3 bases from J, with 9 bases between. Germline CDR1 reads LNHDA; CDR2 reads SQIVND (reference sequence). CDR3 DNA sequence: TGTGCCAGTAGTATCTCAGAAGACAATCAGCCCCAGCATTTT. Its translation is CASSISEDNQPQHF.

This sequence joins TRBV19 and TRBJ2-7, with 9 bases matching TRBD1. Germline V gives CDR1 LNHDA, CDR2 SQIVND (reference sequence). This CDR3 is built from 14 residues. J was trimmed by 5 bases and V by 2 bases; bases with no gene match: 4. CDR3 protein: CASSIRDRVHEQYF. CDR3 in DNA: TGTGCCAGTAGTATAAGGGACAGGGTACACGAGCAGTACTTC.

On this clone: This same CDR3 is encoded by further DNA sequences in the sample. In DNA, the CDR3 is TGTGCCAGCAAAGGCCAGGTCAATCAGCCCCAGCATTTT. Residues: CASKGQVNQPQHF. The chain couples TRBV2 to TRBJ1-5; D is unclear. Germline assignment: CDR1 SNHLY and CDR2 FYNNEI. Trimming pared 7 bases from V and 3 bases from J, leaving 10 bases between. This CDR3 has 13 amino acids.

The chain carries TRBV3-1 (or the pseudogene TRBV3-2) and TRBJ2-3, with TRBD1 matching 8 bases. The V and J ends lost 4 bases and 11 bases, in that order; junction bases with no gene match: 8. The germline V gene has CDR1 LGHDT and CDR2 YNNKEL (reference sequence). The CDR3 totals 13 residues. CDR3 loop: CASSPSQGAVQYF. The DNA for the CDR3 is TGTGCCAGCAGCCCAAGCCAGGGGGCGGTGCAGTATTTT.

The genes are TRBV2 and TRBJ2-7, with 8 positions matching TRBD1. V was clipped by 7 bases and J by 0 bases; unmatched bases: 5. This CDR3 has 14 residues. Germline V gene sequence: CDR1 SNHLY, CDR2 FYNNEI. CDR3 DNA: TGTGCCAGCAACCCCGGGACAGGCTCCTACGAGCAGTACGTC. This translates into CASNPGTGSYEQYV.

This clone came up once. The rearrangement links TRBV15 to TRBJ1-4; 7 bases are shared with TRBD1. Germline V lookup: CDR1 LNHNV, CDR2 YYDKDF (reference sequence). Germline trimming cut 0 bases from V and 4 bases from J; bases unmatched to any gene: 5. CDR3 length equals 16 residues. The CDR3 sequence: CATSRDRTGFNEKLFF. CDR3 bases: TGTGCCACCAGCAGAGACCGGACAGGTTTTAATGAAAAACTGTTTTTT.

The rearrangement links TRBV5-4 to TRBJ1-1, with no clear D. V lost 4 bases and J 0 bases, leaving 10 bases between the germline ends. CDR1 is SGHNT and CDR2 is YYREEE in the germline V gene (reference sequence). The CDR3 length is 14 residues. The CDR3 sequence: CASSLDYLNTEAFF. CDR3 nucleotide sequence: TGTGCCAGCAGCCTGGACTACTTGAACACTGAAGCTTTCTTT.

The chain has TRBV11-2 and TRBJ2-5, with TRBD1 matching over 7 bases. Germline loops: CDR1 SGHAT, CDR2 FQNNGV. The J segment lost 5 bases and the V segment lost 7 bases, leaving 7 bases of the junction unmatched. The CDR3 runs 13 residues. CDR3 DNA: TGTGCCAGCACCCCGGCCAGGGGGGAGACCCAGTACTTC. Encoded protein: CASTPARGETQYF.

The chain links TRBV7-9 to TRBJ1-2, with TRBD1 matching over 9 bases. Germline assignment: CDR1 SEHNR and CDR2 FQNEAQ (reference sequence). Trimming cost V 5 bases and J 7 bases; bases outside gene matches: 11. CDR3 length: 15 residues. CDR3: CASSQTGGPEGGYTF. As DNA, the CDR3 is TGTGCCAGCAGCCAGACAGGGGGACCGGAGGGTGGCTACACCTTC.

CDR3 nucleotides: TGTGCCAGCAGTTTATCTAAGGGGCGCGGCTACACCTTC. The encoded protein is CASSLSKGRGYTF. The chain couples TRBV27 to TRBJ1-2; D is possibly TRBD1 (5 bases). CDR3 length: 13 residues. Germline CDR1 reads MNHEY; CDR2 reads SMNVEV (reference sequence). V dropped 0 bases and J dropped 8 bases, with 10 bases sitting between them.

The chain is built from TRBV2 and TRBJ1-2; tentatively, D is TRBD1 (6 bases). Between the trimmed V and J ends, which lost 8 bases and 0 bases, there was a span of 13 bases. The CDR3 is made up of 14 amino acids. Germline V gives CDR1 SNHLY, CDR2 FYNNEI. The CDR3 reads CASGGGGSNYGYTF. The CDR3, as DNA: TGTGCCAGCGGGGGCGGGGGTTCTAACTATGGCTACACCTTC.

A single count supports this clone. This chain links TRBV7-2 with TRBJ1-5, with D possibly being TRBD1 (5 bases). Trimming removed 3 bases at V and 9 bases at J, with 12 bases between. Germline-derived CDR1 and CDR2 are SGHTA and FQGNSA. This CDR3 contains 13 residues. The CDR3: CASSLGPFWPQHF. The CDR3 coding sequence is TGTGCCAGCAGCTTGGGGCCCTTCTGGCCCCAGCATTTT.

The CDR3 nucleotides read TGCGCCAGCAGCCAAGTTGGGACGGGGGGGCCAATCGGGGAGCTGTTTTTT. This encodes CASSQVGTGGPIGELFF. The rearrangement uses TRBV4-1 and TRBJ2-2, with TRBD2 identical over 8 bases. Germline-derived CDR1 and CDR2 are MGHRA and YSYEKL. This CDR3 is 17 amino acids long. V lost 1 base to trimming and J lost 7 bases; unmatched junction nucleotides: 11.

The rearrangement links TRBV10-3 to TRBJ1-4; 7 bases map to TRBD1. V lost 6 bases to trimming and J lost 6 bases; unmatched junction nucleotides: 4. The CDR3 runs 13 residues. The V gene's germline CDR1 is ENHRY and CDR2 SYGVKD. This chain's CDR3 is CAIRRQGDEKLFF. CDR3 nucleotides: TGTGCCATCAGAAGACAGGGAGATGAAAAACTGTTTTTT.

This chain uses TRBV20-1 with TRBJ2-3, with TRBD2 identical over 7 bases. Unmatched junction bases numbered 6, after V lost 0 bases and J lost 15 bases. From germline, CDR1 is DFQATT and CDR2 SNEGSKA (reference sequence). The CDR3 length is 11 residues. The CDR3 region is CSARDRGREYF. CDR3 bases: TGCAGTGCTAGAGATCGAGGGAGGGAATATTTT.

This chain connects TRBV5-4 to TRBJ2-1; 7 nucleotides line up with TRBD1. V lost 1 base and J lost 7; bases outside the gene matches: 2. In germline, CDR1 is SGHNT, CDR2 YYREEE (reference sequence). The CDR3 is 13 residues long. This CDR3 reads CASSLRGPNEQFF. In DNA, the CDR3 is TGTGCCAGCAGCTTGAGGGGGCCGAATGAGCAGTTCTTC.

This clone came up once. Here the CDR3 DNA reads TGTGCCAGCAGTCCCACAGGGGGCTGGACGGCCAAAAACATTCAGTACTTC. Its protein product is CASSPTGGWTAKNIQYF. This chain uses TRBV6-6 with TRBJ2-4; 9 bases line up with TRBD1. The CDR3 contains 17 residues. Germline trimming cut 5 bases from V and 1 base from J; bases unmatched to any gene: 9. In germline, CDR1 is MNHNY, CDR2 SVGAGI (reference sequence).

This chain links TRBV6-1 with TRBJ2-2; no reliable D call. The CDR3 covers 14 residues. The germline V and J ends were trimmed by 2 bases and 4 bases, with 8 bases remaining between them. Germline V lookup: CDR1 MNHNS, CDR2 SASEGT. DNA for the CDR3: TGTGCCAGCAGTGAATATCTGAGCACCGGGGAGCTGTTTTTT. It yields the protein CASSEYLSTGELFF.

The CDR3: CASRYLDTYNEQFF. Here the CDR3 DNA reads TGTGCCAGCAGGTACCTGGACACTTACAATGAGCAGTTCTTC. V and J are TRBV6-5 and TRBJ2-1; possibly TRBD1 for D (5 bases). Germline V gives CDR1 MNHEY, CDR2 SVGAGI. This CDR3 contains 14 residues. The V end was cut by 6 bases, the J end by 4 bases, with 13 bases between.

The chain joins TRBV27 to TRBJ2-7; 7 bases are a match to TRBD1. The ends lost 4 bases at V and 1 base at J; junction bases unmatched: 4. Looked up from germline, CDR1 is MNHEY and CDR2 is SMNVEV (reference sequence). The CDR3 is made up of 14 amino acids. The CDR3 nucleotides read TGTGCCAGCAGTTCACGACAGGGATCCTACGAGCAGTACGTC. Amino acid sequence: CASSSRQGSYEQYV.